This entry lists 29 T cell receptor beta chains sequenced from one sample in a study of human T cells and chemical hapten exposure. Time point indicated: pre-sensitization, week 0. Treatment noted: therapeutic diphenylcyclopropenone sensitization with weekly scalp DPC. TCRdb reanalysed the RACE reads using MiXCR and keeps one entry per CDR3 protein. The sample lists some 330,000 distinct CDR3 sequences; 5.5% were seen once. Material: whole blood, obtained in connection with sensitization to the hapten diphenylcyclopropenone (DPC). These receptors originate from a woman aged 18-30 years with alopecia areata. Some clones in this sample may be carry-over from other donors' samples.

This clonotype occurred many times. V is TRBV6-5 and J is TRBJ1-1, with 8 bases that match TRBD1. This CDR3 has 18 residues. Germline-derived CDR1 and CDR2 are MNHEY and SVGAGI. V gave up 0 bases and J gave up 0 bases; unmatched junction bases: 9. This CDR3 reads CASSYSWDRPIMNTEAFF. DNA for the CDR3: TGTGCCAGCAGTTACTCTTGGGACAGGCCCATCATGAACACTGAAGCTTTCTTT.

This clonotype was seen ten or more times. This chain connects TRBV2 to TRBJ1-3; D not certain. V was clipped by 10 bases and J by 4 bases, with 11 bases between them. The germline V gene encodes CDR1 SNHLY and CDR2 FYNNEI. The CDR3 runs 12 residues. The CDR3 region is CAITGQGNTIYF. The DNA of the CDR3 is TGTGCCATAACCGGGCAGGGAAACACCATATATTTT. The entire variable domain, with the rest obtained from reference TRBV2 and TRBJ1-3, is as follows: EPEVTQTPSHQVTQMGQEVILRCVPISNHLYFYWYRQILGQKVEFLVSFYNNEISEKSEIFDDQFSVERPDGSNFTLKIRSTKLEDSAMYFCAITGQGNTIYFGEGSWLTVV.

DNA for the CDR3: TGTGCCAGCAGCTTAGCGGGTGACAGGTTTAGTGGCCTTTCCTACAATGAGCAGTTCTTC. Amino acid sequence: CASSLAGDRFSGLSYNEQFF. J is TRBJ2-1 and V is TRBV13; the D gene is possibly TRBD1 (6 bases). The CDR3 contains 20 residues. The V gene's germline CDR1 is PRHDT and CDR2 FYEKMQ (reference sequence). V dropped 1 base and J dropped 1 base, with 23 bases sitting between them.

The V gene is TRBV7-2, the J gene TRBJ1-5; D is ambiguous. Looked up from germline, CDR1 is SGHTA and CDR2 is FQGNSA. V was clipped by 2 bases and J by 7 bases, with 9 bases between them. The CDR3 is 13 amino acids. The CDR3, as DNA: TGTGCCAGCAGCTTACAAGGTCACCAGCCCCAGCATTTT. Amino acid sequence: CASSLQGHQPQHF.

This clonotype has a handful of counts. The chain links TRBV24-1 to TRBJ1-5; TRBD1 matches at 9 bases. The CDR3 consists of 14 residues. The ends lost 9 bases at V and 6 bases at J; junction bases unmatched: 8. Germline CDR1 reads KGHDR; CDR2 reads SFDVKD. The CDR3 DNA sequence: TGTGCCACCCCACCGGGACAGGGTTGTCAGCCCCAGCATTTT. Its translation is CATPPGQGCQPQHF.

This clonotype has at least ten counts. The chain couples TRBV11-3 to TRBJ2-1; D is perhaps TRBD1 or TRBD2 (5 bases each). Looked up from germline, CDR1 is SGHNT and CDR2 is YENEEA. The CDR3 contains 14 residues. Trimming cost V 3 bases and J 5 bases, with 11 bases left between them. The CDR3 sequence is CASSFRDGNNEQFF. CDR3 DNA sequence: TGTGCCAGCAGCTTCCGGGACGGCAACAATGAGCAGTTCTTC.

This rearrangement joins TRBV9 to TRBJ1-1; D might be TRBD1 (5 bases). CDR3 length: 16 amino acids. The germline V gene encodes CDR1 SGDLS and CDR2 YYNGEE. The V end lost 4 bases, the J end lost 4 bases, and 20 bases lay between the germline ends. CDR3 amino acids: CASSPRSGVGLTEAFF. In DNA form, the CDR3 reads TGTGCCAGCAGCCCTAGATCCGGGGTGGGGCTCACTGAAGCTTTCTTT.

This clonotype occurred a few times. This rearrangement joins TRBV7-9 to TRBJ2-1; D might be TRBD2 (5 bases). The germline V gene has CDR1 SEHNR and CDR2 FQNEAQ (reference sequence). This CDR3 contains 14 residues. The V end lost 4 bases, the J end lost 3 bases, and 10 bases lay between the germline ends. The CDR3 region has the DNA TGTGCCAGCAGCTCGACGGGGTTCTACAATGAGCAGTTCTTC. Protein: CASSSTGFYNEQFF.

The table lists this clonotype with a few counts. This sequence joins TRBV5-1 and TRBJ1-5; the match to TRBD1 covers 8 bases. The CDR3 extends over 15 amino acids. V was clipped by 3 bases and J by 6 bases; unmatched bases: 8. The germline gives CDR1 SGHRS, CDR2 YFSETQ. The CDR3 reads CASSSTGGESQPQHF. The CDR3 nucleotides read TGCGCCAGCAGCTCTACAGGGGGAGAAAGTCAGCCCCAGCATTTT.

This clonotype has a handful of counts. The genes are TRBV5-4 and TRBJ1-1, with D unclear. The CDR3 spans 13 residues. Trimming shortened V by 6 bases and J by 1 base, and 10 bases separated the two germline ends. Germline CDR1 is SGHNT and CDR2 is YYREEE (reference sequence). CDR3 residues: CASISNANTEAFF. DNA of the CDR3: TGTGCCAGCATTTCGAATGCGAACACTGAAGCTTTCTTT.

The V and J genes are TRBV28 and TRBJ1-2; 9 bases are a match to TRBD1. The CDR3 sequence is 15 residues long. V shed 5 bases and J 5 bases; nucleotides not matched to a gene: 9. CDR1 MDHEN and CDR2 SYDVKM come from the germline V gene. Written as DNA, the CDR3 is TGTGCCAGCAGTACTGCCGGGACAGGGAATTATGGCTACACCTTC. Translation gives CASSTAGTGNYGYTF.

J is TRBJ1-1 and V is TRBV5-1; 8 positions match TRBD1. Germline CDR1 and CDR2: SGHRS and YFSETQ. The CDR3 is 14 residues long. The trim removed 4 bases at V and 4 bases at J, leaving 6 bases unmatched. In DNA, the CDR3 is TGCGCCAGCAGCACCGGGCAGGGGGCCACTGAAGCTTTCTTT. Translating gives CASSTGQGATEAFF. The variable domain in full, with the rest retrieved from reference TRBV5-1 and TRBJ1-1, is KAGVTQTPRYLIKTRGQQVTLSCSPISGHRSVSWYQQTPGQGLQFLFEYFSETQRNKGNFPGRFSGRQFSNSRSEMNVSTLELGDSALYLCASSTGQGATEAFFGQGTRLTVV.

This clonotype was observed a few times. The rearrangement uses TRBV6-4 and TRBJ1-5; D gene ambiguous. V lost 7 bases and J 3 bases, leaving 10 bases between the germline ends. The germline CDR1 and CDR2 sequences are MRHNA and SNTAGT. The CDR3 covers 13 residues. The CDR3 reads CASKPAYNQPQHF. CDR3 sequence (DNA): TGTGCCAGCAAGCCAGCCTACAATCAGCCCCAGCATTTT.

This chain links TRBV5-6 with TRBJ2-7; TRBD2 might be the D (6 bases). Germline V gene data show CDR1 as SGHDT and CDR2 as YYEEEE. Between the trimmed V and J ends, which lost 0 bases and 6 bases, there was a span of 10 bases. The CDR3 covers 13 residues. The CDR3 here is CASSLAGGSEQYF. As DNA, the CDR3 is TGTGCCAGCAGCTTGGCCGGGGGAAGCGAGCAGTACTTC. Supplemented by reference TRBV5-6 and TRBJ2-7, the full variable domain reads DAGVTQSPTHLIKTRGQQVTLRCSPKSGHDTVSWYQQALGQGPQFIFQYYEEEERQRGNFPDRFSGHQFPNYSSELNVNALLLGDSALYLCASSLAGGSEQYFGPGTRLTVT.

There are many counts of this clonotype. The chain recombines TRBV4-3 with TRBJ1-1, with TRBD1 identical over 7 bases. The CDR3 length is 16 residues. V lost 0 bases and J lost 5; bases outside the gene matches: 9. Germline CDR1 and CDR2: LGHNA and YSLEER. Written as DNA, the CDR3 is TGCGCCAGCAGCCAAGAAGCAGGGGGATGGTCGACTGAAGCTTTCTTT. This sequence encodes CASSQEAGGWSTEAFF.

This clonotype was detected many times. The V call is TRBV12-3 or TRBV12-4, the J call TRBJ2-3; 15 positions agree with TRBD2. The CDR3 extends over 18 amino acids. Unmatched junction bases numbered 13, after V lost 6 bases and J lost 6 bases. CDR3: CASRPMGLAGGGDDTQYF. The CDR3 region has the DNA TGTGCCAGCAGACCCATGGGACTAGCGGGGGGAGGCGATGATACGCAGTATTTT.

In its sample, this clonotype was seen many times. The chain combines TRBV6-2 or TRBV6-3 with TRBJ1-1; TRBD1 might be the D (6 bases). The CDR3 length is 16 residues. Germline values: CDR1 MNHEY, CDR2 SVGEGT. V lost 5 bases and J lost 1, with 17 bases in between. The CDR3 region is CASSPNARQENTEAFF. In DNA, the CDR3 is TGTGCCAGCAGTCCGAACGCCAGACAGGAGAACACTGAAGCTTTCTTT.

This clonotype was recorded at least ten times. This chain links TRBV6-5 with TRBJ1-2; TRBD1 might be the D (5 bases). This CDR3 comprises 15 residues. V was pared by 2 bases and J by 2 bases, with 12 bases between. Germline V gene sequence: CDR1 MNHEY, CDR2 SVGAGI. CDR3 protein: CASSYGQGNNYGYTF. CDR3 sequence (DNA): TGTGCCAGCAGTTACGGCCAGGGAAACAACTATGGCTACACCTTC.

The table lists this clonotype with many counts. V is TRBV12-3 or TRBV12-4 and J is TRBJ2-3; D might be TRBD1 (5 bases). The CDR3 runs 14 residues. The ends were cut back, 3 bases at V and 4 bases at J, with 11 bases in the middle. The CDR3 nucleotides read TGTGCCAGCAGTTTTCAGGGTATGGCAGATACGCAGTATTTT. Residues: CASSFQGMADTQYF.

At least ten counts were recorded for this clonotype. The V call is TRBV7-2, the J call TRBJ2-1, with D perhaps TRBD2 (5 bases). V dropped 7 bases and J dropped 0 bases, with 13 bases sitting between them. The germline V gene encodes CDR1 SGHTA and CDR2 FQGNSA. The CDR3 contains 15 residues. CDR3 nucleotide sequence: TGTGCCAGCACCCCCAGCGGACTCTCCTACAATGAGCAGTTCTTC. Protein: CASTPSGLSYNEQFF.

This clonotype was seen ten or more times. The CDR3 bases are TGCAGCGTTGAAGACCGGAGCTCTGGGGCCAACGTCCTGACTTTC. This sequence encodes CSVEDRSSGANVLTF. This chain joins TRBV29-1 and TRBJ2-6; D gene unclear. The V and J ends lost 0 bases and 0 bases respectively, with 6 bases between them. Germline lookup yields CDR1 SQVTM and CDR2 ANQGSEA. This CDR3 is built from 15 residues.

The DNA for the CDR3 is TGTGCCATCAAGCGGGAAGGGGACTATGGCTACACCTTC. Its protein product is CAIKREGDYGYTF. The genes are TRBV6-6 and TRBJ1-2, with D perhaps TRBD1 (5 bases). Germline CDR1 is MNHNY and CDR2 is SVGAGI (reference sequence). The germline V and J ends were trimmed by 10 bases and 3 bases, with 15 bases remaining between them. The CDR3 is 13 amino acids.

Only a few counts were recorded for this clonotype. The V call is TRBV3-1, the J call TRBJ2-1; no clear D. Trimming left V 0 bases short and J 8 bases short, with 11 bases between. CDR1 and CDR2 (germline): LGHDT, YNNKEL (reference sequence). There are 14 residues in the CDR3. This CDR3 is CASSQENPLDEQFF. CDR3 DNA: TGTGCCAGCAGCCAAGAGAACCCCTTGGATGAGCAGTTCTTC.

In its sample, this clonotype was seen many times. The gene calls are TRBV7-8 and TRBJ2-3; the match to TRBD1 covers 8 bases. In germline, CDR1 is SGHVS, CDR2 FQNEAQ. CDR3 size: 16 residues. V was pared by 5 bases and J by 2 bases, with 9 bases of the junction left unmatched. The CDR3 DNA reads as TGTGCCAGCAGCCAGTATTCGGACAGGGACACAGATACGCAGTATTTT. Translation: CASSQYSDRDTDTQYF.

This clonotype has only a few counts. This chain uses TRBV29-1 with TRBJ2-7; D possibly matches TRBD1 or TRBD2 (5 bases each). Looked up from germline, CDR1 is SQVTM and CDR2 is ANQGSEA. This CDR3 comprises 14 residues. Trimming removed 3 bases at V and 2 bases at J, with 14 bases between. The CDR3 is CSVERIGTPYEQYF. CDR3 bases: TGCAGCGTTGAGAGGATCGGGACCCCCTACGAGCAGTACTTC.

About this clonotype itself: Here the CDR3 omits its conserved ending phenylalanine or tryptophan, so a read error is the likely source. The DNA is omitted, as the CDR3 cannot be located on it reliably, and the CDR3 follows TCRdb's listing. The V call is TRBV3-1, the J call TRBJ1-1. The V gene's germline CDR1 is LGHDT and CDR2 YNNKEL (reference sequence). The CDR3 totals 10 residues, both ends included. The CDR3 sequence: CASSQWTGLY.

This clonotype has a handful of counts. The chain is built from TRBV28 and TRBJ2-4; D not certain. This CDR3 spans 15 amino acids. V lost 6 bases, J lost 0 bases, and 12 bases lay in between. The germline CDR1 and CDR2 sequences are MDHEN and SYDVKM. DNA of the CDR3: TGTGCCAGCAGACCTACAGAGCTAGCCAAAAACATTCAGTACTTC. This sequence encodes CASRPTELAKNIQYF.

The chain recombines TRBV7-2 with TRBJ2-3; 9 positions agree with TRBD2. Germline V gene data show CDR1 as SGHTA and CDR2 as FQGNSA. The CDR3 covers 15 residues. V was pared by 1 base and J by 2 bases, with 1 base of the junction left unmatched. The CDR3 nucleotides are TGTGCCAGCAGCTTAGTAGCGGGGGCCACAGATACGCAGTATTTT. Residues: CASSLVAGATDTQYF.

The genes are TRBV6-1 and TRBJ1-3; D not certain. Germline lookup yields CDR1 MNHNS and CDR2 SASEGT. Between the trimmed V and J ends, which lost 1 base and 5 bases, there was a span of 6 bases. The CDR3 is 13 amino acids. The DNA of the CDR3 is TGTGCCAGCAGTGAAGAGGAGCGAAACACCATATATTTT. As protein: CASSEEERNTIYF.